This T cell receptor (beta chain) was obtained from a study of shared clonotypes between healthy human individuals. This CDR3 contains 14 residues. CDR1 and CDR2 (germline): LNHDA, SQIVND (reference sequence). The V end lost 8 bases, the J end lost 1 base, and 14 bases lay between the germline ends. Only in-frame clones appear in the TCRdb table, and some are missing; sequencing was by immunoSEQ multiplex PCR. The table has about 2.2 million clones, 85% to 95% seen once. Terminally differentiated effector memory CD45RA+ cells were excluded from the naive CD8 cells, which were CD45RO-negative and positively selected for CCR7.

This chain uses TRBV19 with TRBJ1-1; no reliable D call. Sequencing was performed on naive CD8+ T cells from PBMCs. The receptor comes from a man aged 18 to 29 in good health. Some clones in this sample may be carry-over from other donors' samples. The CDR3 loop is CASFSLLRNTEAFF. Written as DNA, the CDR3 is TGTGCCAGTTTTTCGTTGCTTAGGAACACTGAAGCTTTCTTT. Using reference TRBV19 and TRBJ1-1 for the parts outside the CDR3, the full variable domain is DGGITQSPKYLFRKEGQNVTLSCEQNLNHDAMYWYRQDPGQGLRLIYYSQIVNDFQKGDIAEGYSVSREKKESFPLTVTSAQKNPTAFYLCASFSLLRNTEAFFGQGTRLTVV.